The entry below gives a single TCR delta chain sequence along with its context. Its antigen target is currently unknown. No much larger clone is present one base from it, and per-base qualities are unavailable. Thymic samples were depleted of alphabeta T cells, then CD3+ TCRVdelta1+ TCRVdelta2- thymocytes were FACS-sorted. Sorted Vdelta1+ thymocyte purity ranged from roughly 98% to 99.6%. Thymic specimens were obtained from 7 or 8 paediatric patients, aged from about 5 days to 17 months, who were undergoing corrective cardiac surgery. Thymic tissue was dispersed and mononuclear cells isolated on a Histopaque-1077 density gradient. The staining antibodies were anti-TCRVdelta1 clone TS8.2, anti-TCRVdelta2 clone B6, anti-CD3 clone HIT3a and anti-TCRalphabeta clone IP26. The record originates from a study of Vδ1+ human thymocytes listed by TCRdb under 2018. About the full investigation: The study characterised mRNA-level TRG and TRD CDR3 repertoires of highly purified Vdelta1+ thymocytes from young children as a data resource. The multiplex-based CDR3 amplicon strategy had previously been validated against 5'RACE-based CDR3 amplicon generation methods. Paper-wide results and their limitations: Because no clustering by age or sex was seen, donors were not stratified by age or sex in the analyses. Because unexpected Vdelta2 sequences could lead to misinterpretation of bulk repertoire data, the authors recommended using highly purified populations and single-cell validation. Although sort purity was high, 20% to 25% of thymic TRD sequences were Vdelta2 (with a few Vdelta3), in contrast to the peripheral blood Vdelta1+ controls. In contrast to oligoclonal peripheral blood repertoires, thymic TRG and TRD repertoires appeared to be highly polyclonal with Gaussian CDR3 length distributions. Donors shared many TRG clonotypes (up to about 7x10^3), but TRD repertoires were essentially private, with at most 116 shared.

Germline trimming amounts to 2 bases on V and 4 bases on J, with 20 as the count of junction bases outside the gene matches. The CDR3 runs 21 residues from the cysteine to the phenylalanine. The retained sequence is limited to the CDR3, 63 bases, with the frame set at the first base. Looking up the germline V gene yields CDR1 TSWWSYY and CDR2 QGS. RNA extraction was carried out with the RNeasy mini kit, and reverse transcription was then done using Superscript III. To generate the CDR3 amplicons, a multiplex PCR was run using pooled V-gene forward primers together with a constant-region reverse primer that carried Illumina adaptor overhangs. Amplicons were gel-purified, then indexed with Nextera index primers over approximately 8 extra PCR cycles and purified with AMPure XP beads. Libraries were sequenced on an Illumina MiSeq with paired-end 250 bp reads, dual indexing and approximately 20% PhiX spike-in. The authors processed their data as follows. Read quality was checked with FastQC, and TRG read pairs were merged using ea-utils fastq-join. IMGT/HighV-QUEST was used to annotate the sequences, only productive sequences with an unambiguous V-gene assignment were kept, and clonotypes were defined as sequences sharing an identical CDR3 sequence. For downstream analysis, the tools were VDJtools 1.1.1, tcR 2.2.3, Treemap and vegan Shannon diversity in R 3.4.4. TCRdb processed the public reads again with the CATT caller, after which rows with matching DNA were combined. These V and J calls originate from TCRdb's pipeline instead of the authors' own analysis. Recorded for this sample are about 75,000 delta-chain clones; about 35% of them occurred a single time. The ten biggest clones cover roughly 0.25% of the sample.

The source is a boy in the first two years of life who had congenital heart surgery. The chain is assembled from TRDV1 and TRDJ1, with 12 central nucleotides matching TRDD3. Sequencing was performed on Vdelta1+ gamma-delta thymocytes from the thymus. The cell subset or site label, as the study defines it: FACS-sorted CD3+ TCRalphabeta- TCRVdelta1+ TCRVdelta2- thymocytes. The DNA sequence is given as TGTGCTCTTGGGGAAAATCCCCTCCGCACCGTCCTGGGGGATACGAACGATAAACTCATCTTT. Translated, it reads CALGENPLRTVLGDTNDKLIF.